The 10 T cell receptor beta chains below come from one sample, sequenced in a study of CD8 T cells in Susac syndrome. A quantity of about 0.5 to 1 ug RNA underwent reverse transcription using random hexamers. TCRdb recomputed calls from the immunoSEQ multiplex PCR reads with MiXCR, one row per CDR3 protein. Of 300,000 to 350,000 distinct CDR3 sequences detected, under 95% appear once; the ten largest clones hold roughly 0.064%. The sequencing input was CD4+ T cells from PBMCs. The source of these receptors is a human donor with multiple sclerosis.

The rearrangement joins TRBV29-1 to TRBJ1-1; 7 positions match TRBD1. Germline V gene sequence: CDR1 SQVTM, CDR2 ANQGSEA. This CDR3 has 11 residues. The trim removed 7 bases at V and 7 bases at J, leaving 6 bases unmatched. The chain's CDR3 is CSATQGREAFF. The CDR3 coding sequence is TGCAGCGCTACACAGGGGCGTGAAGCTTTCTTT.

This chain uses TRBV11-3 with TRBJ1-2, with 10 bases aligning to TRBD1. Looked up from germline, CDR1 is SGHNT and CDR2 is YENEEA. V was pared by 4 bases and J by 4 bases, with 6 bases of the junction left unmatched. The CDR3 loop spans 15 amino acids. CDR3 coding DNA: TGTGCCAGCAGCTGGGGGACAGGGGCTGGCTATGGCTACACCTTC. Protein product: CASSWGTGAGYGYTF.

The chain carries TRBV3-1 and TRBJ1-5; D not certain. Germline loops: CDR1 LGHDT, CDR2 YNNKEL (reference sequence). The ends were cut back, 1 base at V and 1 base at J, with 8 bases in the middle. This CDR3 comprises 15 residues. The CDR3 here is CASSQGFGSNQPQHF. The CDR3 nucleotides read TGTGCCAGCAGCCAAGGGTTCGGGAGCAATCAGCCCCAGCATTTT.

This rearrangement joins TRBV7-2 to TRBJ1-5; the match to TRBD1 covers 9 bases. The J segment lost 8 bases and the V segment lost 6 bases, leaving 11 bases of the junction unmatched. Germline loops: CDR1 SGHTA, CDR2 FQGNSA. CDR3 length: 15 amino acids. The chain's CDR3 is CASSDTGGAWKPQHF. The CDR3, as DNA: TGTGCCAGCAGTGATACAGGGGGCGCGTGGAAGCCCCAGCATTTT.

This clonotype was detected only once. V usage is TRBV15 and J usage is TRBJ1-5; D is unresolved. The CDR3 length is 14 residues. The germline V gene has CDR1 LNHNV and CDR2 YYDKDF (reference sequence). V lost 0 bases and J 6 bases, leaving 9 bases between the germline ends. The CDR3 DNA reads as TGTGCCACCAGCAGAGACGGAAGGGCTCAGCCCCAGCATTTT. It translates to CATSRDGRAQPQHF.

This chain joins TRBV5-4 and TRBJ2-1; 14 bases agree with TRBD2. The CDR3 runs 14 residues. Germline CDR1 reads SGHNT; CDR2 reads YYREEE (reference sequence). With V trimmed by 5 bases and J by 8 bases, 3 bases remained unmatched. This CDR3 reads CASREGLAGDEQFF. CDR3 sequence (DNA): TGTGCCAGCAGGGAGGGACTAGCGGGAGATGAGCAGTTCTTC. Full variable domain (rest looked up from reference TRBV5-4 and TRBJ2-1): ETGVTQSPTHLIKTRGQQVTLRCSSQSGHNTVSWYQQALGQGPQFIFQYYREEENGRGNFPPRFSGLQFPNYSSELNVNALELDDSALYLCASREGLAGDEQFFGPGTRLTVL.

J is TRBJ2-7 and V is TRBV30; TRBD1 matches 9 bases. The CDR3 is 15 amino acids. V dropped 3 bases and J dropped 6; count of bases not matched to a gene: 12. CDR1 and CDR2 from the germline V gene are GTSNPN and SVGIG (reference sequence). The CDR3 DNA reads TGTGCCTGGAGCCAAACACAGGGGGCGTTGAGCGAGCAGTACTTC. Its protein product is CAWSQTQGALSEQYF.

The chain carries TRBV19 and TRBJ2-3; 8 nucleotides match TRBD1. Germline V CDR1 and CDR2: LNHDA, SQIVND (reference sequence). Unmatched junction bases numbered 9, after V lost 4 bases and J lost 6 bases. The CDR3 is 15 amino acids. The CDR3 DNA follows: TGTGCCAGTAGTACCACCGGACAGGGTAGGGATACGCAGTATTTT. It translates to CASSTTGQGRDTQYF.

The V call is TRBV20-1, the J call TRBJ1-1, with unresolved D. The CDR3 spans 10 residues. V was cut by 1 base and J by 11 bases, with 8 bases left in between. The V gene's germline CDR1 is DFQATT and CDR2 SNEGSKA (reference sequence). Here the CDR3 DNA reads TGCAGTGCTAGAGCGACAACGGCTTTCTTT. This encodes CSARATTAFF.

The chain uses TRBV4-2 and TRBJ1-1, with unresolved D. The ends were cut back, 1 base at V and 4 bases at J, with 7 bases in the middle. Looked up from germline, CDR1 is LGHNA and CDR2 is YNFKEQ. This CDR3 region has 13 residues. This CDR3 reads CASSQARITEAFF. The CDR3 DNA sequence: TGTGCCAGCAGCCAAGCTAGGATCACTGAAGCTTTCTTT.